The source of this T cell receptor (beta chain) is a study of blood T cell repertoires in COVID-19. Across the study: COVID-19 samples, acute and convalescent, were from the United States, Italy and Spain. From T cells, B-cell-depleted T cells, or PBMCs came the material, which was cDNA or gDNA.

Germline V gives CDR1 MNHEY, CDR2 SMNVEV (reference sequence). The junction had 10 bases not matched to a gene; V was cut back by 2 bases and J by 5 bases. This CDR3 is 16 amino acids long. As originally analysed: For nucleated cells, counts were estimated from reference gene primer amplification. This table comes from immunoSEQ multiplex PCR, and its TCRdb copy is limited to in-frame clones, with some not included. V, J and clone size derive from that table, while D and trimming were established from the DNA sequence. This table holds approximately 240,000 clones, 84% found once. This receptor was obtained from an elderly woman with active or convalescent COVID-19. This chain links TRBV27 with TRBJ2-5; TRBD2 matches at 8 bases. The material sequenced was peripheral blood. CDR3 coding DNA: TGTGCCAGCAGTTTAGGTGTTGGGACTAGAGAGGAGACCCAGTACTTC. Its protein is CASSLGVGTREETQYF.